The entry below describes one T cell receptor (beta chain). The junction and the germline gene differ at one end; a read error may be behind it. The record originates from a study of blood T cell repertoires in COVID-19. Germline values: CDR1 SGHDT, CDR2 YYEEEE. The CDR3 length is 16 residues. TCRdb's table, derived via immunoSEQ multiplex PCR, lists solely in-frame clones and lacks some. The sample holds some 180,000 clones, 75% to 85% seen once. The TCR originated in a woman of 80 years or more with COVID-19, enrolled during active disease. Sequenced input: peripheral blood. This chain joins TRBV5-6 and TRBJ2-3; possible D gene TRBD2, 6 bases. CDR3 region: CASSSHPRTSTDTQYF. As DNA, the CDR3 is TGTGCCAGCAGCTCTCACCCGCGAACTAGCACCGATACGCAGTATTTT. Supplemented by reference TRBV5-6 and TRBJ2-3, the full variable domain reads DAGVTQSPTHLIKTRGQQVTLRCSPKSGHDTVSWYQQALGQGPQFIFQYYEEEERQRGNFPDRFSGHQFPNYSSELNVNALLLGDSALYLCASSSHPRTSTDTQYFGPGTRLTVL.